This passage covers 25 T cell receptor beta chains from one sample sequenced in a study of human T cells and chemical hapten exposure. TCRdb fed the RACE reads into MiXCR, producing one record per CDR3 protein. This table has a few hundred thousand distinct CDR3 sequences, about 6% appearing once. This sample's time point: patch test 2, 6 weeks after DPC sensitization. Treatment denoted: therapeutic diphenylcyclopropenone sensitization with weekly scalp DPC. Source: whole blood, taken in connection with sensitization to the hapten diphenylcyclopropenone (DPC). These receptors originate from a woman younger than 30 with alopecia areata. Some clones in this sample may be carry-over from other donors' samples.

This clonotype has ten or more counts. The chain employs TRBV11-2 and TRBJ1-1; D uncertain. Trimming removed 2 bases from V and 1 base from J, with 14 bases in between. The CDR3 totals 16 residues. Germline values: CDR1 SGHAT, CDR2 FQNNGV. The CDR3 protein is CASSLTNKRRNTEAFF. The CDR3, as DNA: TGTGCCAGCAGCTTAACTAATAAACGACGGAACACTGAAGCTTTCTTT. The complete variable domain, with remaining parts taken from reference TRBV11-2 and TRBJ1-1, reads EAGVAQSPRYKIIEKRQSVAFWCNPISGHATLYWYQQILGQGPKLLIQFQNNGVVDDSQLPKDRFSAERLKGVDSTLKIQPAKLEDSAVYLCASSLTNKRRNTEAFFGQGTRLTVV.

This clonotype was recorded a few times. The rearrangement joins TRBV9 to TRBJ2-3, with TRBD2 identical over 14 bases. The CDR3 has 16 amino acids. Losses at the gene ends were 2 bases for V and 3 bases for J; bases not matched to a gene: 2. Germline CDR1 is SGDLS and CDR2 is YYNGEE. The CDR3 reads CASSVGLAGVTDTQYF. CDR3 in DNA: TGTGCCAGCAGCGTGGGACTAGCGGGGGTGACAGATACGCAGTATTTT.

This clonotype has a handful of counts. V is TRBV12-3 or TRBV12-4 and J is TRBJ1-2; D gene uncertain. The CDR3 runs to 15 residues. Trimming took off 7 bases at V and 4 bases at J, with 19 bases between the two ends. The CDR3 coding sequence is TGTGCCAGCACCGAAAGGTTGGCAGAGCCCTATGGCTACACCTTC. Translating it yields CASTERLAEPYGYTF.

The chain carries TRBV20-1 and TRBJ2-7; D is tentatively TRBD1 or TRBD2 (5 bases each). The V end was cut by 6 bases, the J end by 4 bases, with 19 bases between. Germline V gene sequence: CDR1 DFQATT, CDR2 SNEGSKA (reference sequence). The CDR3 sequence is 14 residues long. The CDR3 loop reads CSARDPEGKYEQYF. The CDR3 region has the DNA TGCAGTGCGAGGGACCCCGAGGGGAAATACGAGCAGTACTTC.

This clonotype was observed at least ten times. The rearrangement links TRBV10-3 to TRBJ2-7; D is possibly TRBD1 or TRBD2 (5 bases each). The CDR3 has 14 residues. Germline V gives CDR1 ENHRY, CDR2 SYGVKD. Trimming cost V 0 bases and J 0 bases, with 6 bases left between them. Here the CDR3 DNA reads TGTGCCATCAGTGAGTCGGGGACCTCCTACGAGCAGTACTTC. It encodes CAISESGTSYEQYF.

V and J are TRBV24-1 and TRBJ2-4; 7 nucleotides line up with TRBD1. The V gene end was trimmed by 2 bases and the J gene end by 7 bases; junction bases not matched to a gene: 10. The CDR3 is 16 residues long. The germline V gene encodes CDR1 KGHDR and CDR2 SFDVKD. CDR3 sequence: CATSDSFTGDSNIQYF. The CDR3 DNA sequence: TGTGCCACCAGTGATTCGTTTACAGGGGATAGCAACATTCAGTACTTC.

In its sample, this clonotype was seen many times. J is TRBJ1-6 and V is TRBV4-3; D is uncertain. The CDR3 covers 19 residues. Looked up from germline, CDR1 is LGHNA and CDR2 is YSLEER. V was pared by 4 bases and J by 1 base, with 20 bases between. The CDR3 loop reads CASSLAPPQKGSYNSPLHF. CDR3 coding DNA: TGCGCCAGCAGCCTAGCGCCTCCTCAGAAAGGATCCTATAATTCACCCCTCCACTTT.

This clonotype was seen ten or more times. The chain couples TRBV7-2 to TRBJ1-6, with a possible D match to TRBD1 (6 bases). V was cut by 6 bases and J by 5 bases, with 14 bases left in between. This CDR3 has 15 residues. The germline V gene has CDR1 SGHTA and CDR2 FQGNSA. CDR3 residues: CASSSTGRDNSPLHF. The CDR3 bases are TGTGCCAGCAGTTCCACAGGGAGGGATAATTCACCCCTCCACTTT.

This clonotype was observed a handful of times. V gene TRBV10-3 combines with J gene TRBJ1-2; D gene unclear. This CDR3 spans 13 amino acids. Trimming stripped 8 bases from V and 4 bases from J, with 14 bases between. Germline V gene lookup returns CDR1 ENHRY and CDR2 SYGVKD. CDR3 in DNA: TGTGCCATCCGGACGAGCGGTGGCTATGGCTACACCTTC. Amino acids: CAIRTSGGYGYTF.

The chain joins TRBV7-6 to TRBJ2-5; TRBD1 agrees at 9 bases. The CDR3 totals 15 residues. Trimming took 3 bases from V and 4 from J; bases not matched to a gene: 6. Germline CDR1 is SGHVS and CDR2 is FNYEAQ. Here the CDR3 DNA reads TGTGCCAGCAGCTTCACAGGGGGCGCATCAGAGACCCAGTACTTC. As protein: CASSFTGGASETQYF.

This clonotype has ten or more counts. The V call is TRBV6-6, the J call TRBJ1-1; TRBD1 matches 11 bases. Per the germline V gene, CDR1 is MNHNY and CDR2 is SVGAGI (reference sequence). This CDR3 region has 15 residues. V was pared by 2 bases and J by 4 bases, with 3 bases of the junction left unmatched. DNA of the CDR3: TGTGCCAGCAGTTACGGTGGGACAGGGGGCACTGAAGCTTTCTTT. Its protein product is CASSYGGTGGTEAFF.

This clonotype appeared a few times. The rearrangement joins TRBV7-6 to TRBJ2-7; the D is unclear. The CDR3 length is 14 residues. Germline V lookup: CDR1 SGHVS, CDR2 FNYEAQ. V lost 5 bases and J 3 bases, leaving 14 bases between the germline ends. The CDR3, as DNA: TGTGCCAGCAGCCCGGATTTCGGAATCTACGAGCAGTACTTC. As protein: CASSPDFGIYEQYF.

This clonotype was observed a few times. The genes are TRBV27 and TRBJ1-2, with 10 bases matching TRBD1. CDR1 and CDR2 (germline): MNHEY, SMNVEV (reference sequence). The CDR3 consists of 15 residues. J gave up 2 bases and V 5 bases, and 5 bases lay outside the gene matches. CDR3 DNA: TGTGCCAGCAGTCCCCGGACAGGGGGGAACTATGGCTACACCTTC. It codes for CASSPRTGGNYGYTF.

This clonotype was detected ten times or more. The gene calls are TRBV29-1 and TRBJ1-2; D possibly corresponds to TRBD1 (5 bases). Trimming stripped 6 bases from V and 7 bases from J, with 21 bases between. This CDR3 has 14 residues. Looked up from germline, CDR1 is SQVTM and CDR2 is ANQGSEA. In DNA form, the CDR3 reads TGCAGCGTCCAGTTCGACAGCGAGCGACTTGGCTACACCTTC. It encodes CSVQFDSERLGYTF.

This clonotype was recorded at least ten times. The CDR3 protein is CAISDPGTSGVNEQFF. CDR3 in DNA: TGTGCCATCAGTGACCCCGGGACTAGCGGGGTCAATGAGCAGTTCTTC. This chain links TRBV10-3 with TRBJ2-1; 13 bases are shared with TRBD2. V dropped 3 bases and J dropped 6; count of bases not matched to a gene: 5. The CDR3 runs to 16 residues. The germline V gene has CDR1 ENHRY and CDR2 SYGVKD.

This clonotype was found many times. Here the CDR3 DNA reads TGTGCCAGCACCAGGTCCACGCTGGGTGGCTACACCTTC. It specifies CASTRSTLGGYTF. This sequence joins TRBV12-3 or TRBV12-4 and TRBJ1-2; D is unresolved. The CDR3 consists of 13 residues. V was clipped by 7 bases and J by 7 bases, with 16 bases between them.

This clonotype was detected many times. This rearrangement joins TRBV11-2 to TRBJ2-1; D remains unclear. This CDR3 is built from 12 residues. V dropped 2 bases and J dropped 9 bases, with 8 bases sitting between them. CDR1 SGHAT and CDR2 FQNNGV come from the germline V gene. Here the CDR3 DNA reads TGTGCCAGCAGCTTATCCGGGCGTGAGCAGTTCTTC. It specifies CASSLSGREQFF. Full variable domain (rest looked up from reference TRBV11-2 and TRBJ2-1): EAGVAQSPRYKIIEKRQSVAFWCNPISGHATLYWYQQILGQGPKLLIQFQNNGVVDDSQLPKDRFSAERLKGVDSTLKIQPAKLEDSAVYLCASSLSGREQFFGPGTRLTVL.

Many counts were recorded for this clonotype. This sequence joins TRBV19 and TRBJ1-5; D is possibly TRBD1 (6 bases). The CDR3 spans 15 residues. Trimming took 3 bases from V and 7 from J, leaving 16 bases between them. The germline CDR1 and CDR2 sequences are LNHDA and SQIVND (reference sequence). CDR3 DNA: TGTGCCAGTAGTATGGCAGGGGTCGGTGGGCAGCCCCAGCATTTT. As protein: CASSMAGVGGQPQHF.

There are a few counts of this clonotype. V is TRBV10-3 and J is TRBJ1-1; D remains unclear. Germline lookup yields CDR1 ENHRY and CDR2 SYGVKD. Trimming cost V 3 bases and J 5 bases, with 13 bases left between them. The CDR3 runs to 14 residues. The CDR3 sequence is CAISDFRGGTEAFF. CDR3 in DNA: TGTGCCATCAGTGATTTTCGAGGAGGGACTGAAGCTTTCTTT.

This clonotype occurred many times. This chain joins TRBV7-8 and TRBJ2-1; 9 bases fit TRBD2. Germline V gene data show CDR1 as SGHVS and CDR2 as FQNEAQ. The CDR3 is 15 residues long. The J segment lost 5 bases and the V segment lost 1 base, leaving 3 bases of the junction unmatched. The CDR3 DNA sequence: TGTGCCAGCAGCTTAGGGCTAGCGGGGAACAATGAGCAGTTCTTC. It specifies CASSLGLAGNNEQFF.

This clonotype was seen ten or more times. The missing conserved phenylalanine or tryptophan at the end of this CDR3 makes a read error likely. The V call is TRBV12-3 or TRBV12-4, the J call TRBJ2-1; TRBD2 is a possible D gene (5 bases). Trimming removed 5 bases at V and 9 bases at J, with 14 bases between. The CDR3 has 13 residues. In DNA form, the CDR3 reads TGTGCCAGCAGTCCCGGACTTCACTTTGAGCAGTTCGTC. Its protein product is CASSPGLHFEQFV.

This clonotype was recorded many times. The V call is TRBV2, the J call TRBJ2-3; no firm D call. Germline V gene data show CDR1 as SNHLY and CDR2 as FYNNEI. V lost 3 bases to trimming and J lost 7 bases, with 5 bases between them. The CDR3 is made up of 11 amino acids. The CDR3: CASSDGNTQYF. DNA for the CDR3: TGTGCCAGCAGTGACGGTAATACGCAGTATTTT.

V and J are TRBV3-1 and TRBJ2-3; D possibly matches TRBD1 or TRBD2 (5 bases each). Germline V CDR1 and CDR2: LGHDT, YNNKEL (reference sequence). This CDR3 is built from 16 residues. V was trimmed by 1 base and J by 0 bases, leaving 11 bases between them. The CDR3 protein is CASSQAPGTSTDTQYF. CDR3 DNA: TGTGCCAGCAGCCAAGCGCCCGGGACCAGCACAGATACGCAGTATTTT.

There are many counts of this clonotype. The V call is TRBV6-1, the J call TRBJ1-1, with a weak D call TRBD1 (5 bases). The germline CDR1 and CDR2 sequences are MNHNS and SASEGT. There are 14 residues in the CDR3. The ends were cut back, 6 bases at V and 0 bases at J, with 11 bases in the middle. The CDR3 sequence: CASRATDLNTEAFF. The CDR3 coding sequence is TGTGCCAGCAGAGCGACAGACTTGAACACTGAAGCTTTCTTT.

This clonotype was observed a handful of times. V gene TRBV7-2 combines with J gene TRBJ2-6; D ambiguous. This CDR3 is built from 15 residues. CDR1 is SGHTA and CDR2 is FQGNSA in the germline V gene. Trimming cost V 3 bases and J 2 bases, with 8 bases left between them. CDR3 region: CASSFGPAGANVLTF. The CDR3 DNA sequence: TGTGCCAGCAGCTTTGGACCGGCTGGGGCCAACGTCCTGACTTTC.